Here is one TCR beta chain with its context. What it recognizes is unknown. The entry originates in a study of molecular identifiers for immune sequencing clone quantification. Whole-study context: In the replicates, RNA derived from approximately 20,000 or 100,000 naive CD8 cells was divided into five parts, and four were sequenced. Study conclusions and caveats: Whereas clones above 20 RNA copies held under 1% of naive-cell molecules, they held over 98% of effector molecules.

The CDR3 has 16 amino acids. The germline gives CDR1 SGHDN, CDR2 FVKESK. The V gene end was trimmed by 4 bases and the J gene end by 6 bases; junction bases not matched to a gene: 14. Libraries of bulk TCR were made by previously described methods (with listed TCR primers). TCRdb independently ran MiXCR on the PCR reads; one entry per CDR3 protein. The table records some 580,000 distinct CDR3 sequences, about 25% of them present only once. Using a CD8+CD4-CCR7+CD45RA+ phenotype, naive CD8 T cells were sorted. This TCR was sampled from a human donor in good health. Some libraries in this study had Jurkat cell RNA spiked in. The chain recombines TRBV14 with TRBJ1-2; 7 nucleotides match TRBD1. Sample: naive CD8+ T cells from blood, with Jurkat cell RNA spiked in. The subset: FACS-sorted CD8+CD4-CCR7+CD45RA+ naive T cells. The CDR3 region has the DNA TGTGCCAGCAGCCTTGGGACAGTTATGTGGGAGAATGGCTACACCTTC. Its protein product is CASSLGTVMWENGYTF.